In its sample, the clone carrying this T cell receptor (beta chain) was seen once. Profiled with immunoSEQ multiplex PCR; TCRdb holds only in-frame clones, not every one. The sample gives a few hundred thousand clones, around 89% of which show up once; about 9.3% is in the top ten. The data stem from a study of blood T cell repertoires in COVID-19. Donors of Cohort 3 who recovered were those that had two negative PCRs, clearance, or symptom resolution. From germline, CDR1 is MGHDK and CDR2 SYGVNS. The CDR3 has 14 residues. The V end lost 5 bases, the J end lost 6 bases, and 16 bases lay between the germline ends.

What was sequenced was PBMCs or T cells enriched from blood (not recorded which). The receptor comes from a man aged 35 to 55 who had recovered from COVID-19. The V call is TRBV25-1, the J call TRBJ1-1; D gene ambiguous. The CDR3 coding sequence is TGTGCCAGCAGTTCCGTCGAGGGCCTTGCTGAAGCTTTCTTT. Protein product: CASSSVEGLAEAFF.